The present TCR beta chain was sequenced within a study of blood T cell repertoires in COVID-19. For the study at large: T cells, B-cell-depleted T cells, or PBMCs provided the cDNA or gDNA that served as material.

Measured with immunoSEQ multiplex PCR; TCRdb has only the in-frame clones, and not every one. Among 300,000 to 400,000 clones listed, approximately 88% were seen once. This clonotype was sampled from a woman in her twenties or thirties with acute COVID-19. Input material: PBMCs or T cells enriched from blood (not recorded which).

CDR3 DNA sequence: TGTGCCAGCAGTCATAGATCCGGACAGGGGGTGAGGCAGCCCCAGCATTTT. It yields the protein CASSHRSGQGVRQPQHF. The V call is TRBV27, the J call TRBJ1-5; 10 bases fit TRBD1. Per the germline V gene, CDR1 is MNHEY and CDR2 is SMNVEV (reference sequence). V lost 5 bases, J lost 7 bases, and 14 bases stayed unmatched. The length of the CDR3 is 17 residues.